This T cell receptor beta chain was captured by sequencing in a study of neoadjuvant anti-PD-1 for oral cavity cancer (dated by TCRdb to the early 2020s). Regarding the study in general: Patients mostly received three to four biweekly doses of nivolumab at 3 mg/kg before curative-intent surgical resection. Patients without progression received a fourth nivolumab dose around day 43 and underwent definitive surgical resection on days 50-56. Under RECIST 1.1, a patient counted as a responder if showing complete response, partial response or stable disease, and as a non-responder if showing progression. A 33% response rate was observed in the parent correlative cohort, in which approximately 11 patients were included. The paper as a whole reports these results and caveats: Larger post-treatment sizes of preexisting intratumoral clones correlated with greater tumor shrinkage, suggesting expansion of preexisting clones contributed to response. Higher pretreatment blood Treg/Th17 ratios correlated with both higher pretreatment blood TCRbeta clonality and lower post-treatment tumor TCRbeta clonality. TCR analyses included only a few patients per response group, and the authors called for larger cohorts for validation.

The germline V gene encodes CDR1 MDHEN and CDR2 SYDVKM. Compared with germline, V lacks 1 base and J lacks 7 bases; bases without a gene match: 6. There are 15 amino acids in the CDR3, from cysteine to phenylalanine inclusive. The only DNA kept is the CDR3, 45 bases in frame from the first base. For survey sequencing of tumor libraries, mostly roughly 5 ug of input genomic DNA was used, and two replicates were run per sample. The immunoSEQ hsTCRbeta kit was used to prepare TCRbeta libraries, following the manufacturer's instructions. An Illumina NovaSeq 6000 S4 flow cell was used to sequence the final libraries, which had first been combined to 3 nM. Under the source paper's analysis protocol: The immunoSEQ Analyzer was used for raw data preprocessing and quality control. The analysis was restricted to productive rearrangements, with each unique CDR3 amino acid sequence defining a clonotype. Repertoire clonality was estimated as the Gini-Simpson index, which was computed with the R package tcR. Student's t test was used to compare Gini indices, while Pearson correlation assessed associations with tumor size change. Not all clones reach the TCRdb copy of this immuneACCESS table, which keeps in-frame sequences only. Checked studies attribute under half of the gap to unresolved V genes and leave the rest unexplained. V, J and clone size derive from that table, while D and trimming were established from the DNA sequence. Present in this sample are 7,000 to 9,000 clones, over 50% of which were seen just once. The top ten hold approximately 6% of the sample.

The time point label, as the study defines it: before neoadjuvant nivolumab. Patients were newly diagnosed with stage II-IVA oral cavity squamous cell carcinoma and had received no prior systemic or radiation treatment. The cohort consisted of patients with HPV-negative, locally advanced oral cavity squamous cell carcinoma. The samples were obtained from a longitudinal correlative study of a single-arm phase II trial testing neoadjuvant nivolumab in oral cavity squamous cell carcinoma. Subject-matched pre- and post-treatment PBMCs and tumors from three responders and three non-responders underwent genomic DNA-based TCRbeta sequencing. For tumor tissue, genomic DNA extraction relied on the Maxwell RSC DNA from Tissue kit. In this sample, this clone turned up once. The specificity of this receptor is unknown. Qualities for individual bases were not recorded, and no much larger clone is one base off.

The V gene is TRBV28 and the J gene is TRBJ2-5, and 10 junctional nucleotides match TRBD2. Sequencing used tumor tissue, obtained before nivolumab (anti-PD-1) treatment. This clonotype originated in a person between 40 and 85 years old with oral cavity squamous cell carcinoma. CDR3 region: CASSLSLAGAGTQYF. The DNA sequence follows: TGTGCCAGCAGTTTATCCCTAGCGGGAGCGGGGACCCAGTACTTC.